These T cell receptor beta chains were read from a single sample in a study of T-cell reconstitution after alpha-beta-depleted transplantation in children. MiXCR, run by TCRdb on the PCR reads, gives a single entry per CDR3 protein. The table lists hundreds of thousands of distinct CDR3 sequences, about a sixth of them singletons. Sequencing used PBMCs, mostly from graft donor cells, obtained 360 days after TCRalphabeta/CD19-depleted stem cell transplant. The origin of the receptors is a male patient aged 2 to 10 who had a stem cell transplant for acute lymphoblastic leukemia, so the T cells may come from the graft donor. The CDR3 runs from the conserved cysteine through the conserved F or W. A D gene is named only where the DNA matches it firmly. Rows give clone size only sometimes, using once, few, many, or a class for an expanded clone.

cdr3_aa cdr3_nt d_call j_call clone_size v_call
CASSRPWDRPTDTQYF TGCGCCAGCAGTCGCCCCTGGGACAGGCCCACAGATACGCAGTATTTT TRBD1 TRBJ2-3 NA TRBV5-1
CASSFLGVSNTGELFF TGTGCCAGCAGTTTTCTTGGGGTTTCGAACACCGGGGAGCTGTTTTTT NA TRBJ2-2 many TRBV12-3/TRBV12-4
CSAAKTTPGQGVKETQYF TGCAGTGCTGCCAAGACTACCCCGGGACAGGGGGTAAAGGAGACCCAGTACTTC TRBD1 TRBJ2-5 NA TRBV20-1
CASSQVGEREAGELFF TGTGCCAGCAGCCAAGTAGGAGAGCGAGAAGCCGGGGAGCTGTTTTTT NA TRBJ2-2 NA TRBV4-2
CSVEVDRGTEAFF TGCAGCGTTGAAGTCGACAGGGGGACTGAAGCTTTCTTT TRBD1 TRBJ1-1 few TRBV29-1
CATSDLEGLAGSYSYEQYF TGTGCCACCAGTGACCTCGAGGGACTAGCGGGATCCTACTCCTACGAGCAGTACTTC TRBD2 TRBJ2-7 NA TRBV24-1
CSAGTSGSYNEQFF TGCAGTGCTGGGACTAGCGGGAGCTACAATGAGCAGTTCTTC TRBD2 TRBJ2-1 few TRBV20-1
CASSFGGVGAYEQYF TGTGCCAGCAGTTTCGGCGGGGTAGGGGCCTACGAGCAGTACTTC NA TRBJ2-7 few TRBV27
CASSEDRWVEFF TGTGCCAGCAGCGAGGACAGGTGGGTAGAGTTCTTC TRBD1 TRBJ2-1 few TRBV6-1
CSVWNTGELFF TGCAGCGTTTGGAACACCGGGGAGCTGTTTTTT NA TRBJ2-2 few TRBV29-1
CASSSLGDSTQETQYF TGTGCCAGCAGTTCCCTCGGGGACAGCACACAAGAGACCCAGTACTTC TRBD1 TRBJ2-5 few TRBV28
CASSYSQVPTHGGQFF TGTGCCAGCAGTTACTCCCAGGTCCCGACTCATGGGGGGCAGTTCTTC NA TRBJ2-1 NA TRBV6-5
CASSLAPPDLSSYNEQFF TGTGCCAGCAGTTTAGCCCCCCCCGACCTTAGCTCCTACAATGAGCAGTTCTTC NA TRBJ2-1 NA TRBV12-3/TRBV12-4
CASSLELDSSGNTIYF TGTGCCAGCAGTTTGGAACTGGACAGCTCTGGAAACACCATATATTTT NA TRBJ1-3 NA TRBV28
CASSLVGELGYEQYF TGCGCCAGCAGCTTGGTAGGGGAGCTCGGCTACGAGCAGTACTTC NA TRBJ2-7 NA TRBV5-1
CASSSQTGGNTEAFF TGCGCCAGCAGCTCCCAGACAGGAGGGAACACTGAAGCTTTCTTT NA TRBJ1-1 many TRBV5-1
CASSPSGAGGYTF TGTGCCAGCAGTCCGTCTGGGGCGGGGGGCTACACCTTC NA TRBJ1-2 few TRBV27
CASSYPRLADAKVGKFF TGTGCCAGCAGTTACCCCCGACTAGCGGACGCCAAGGTGGGAAAGTTCTTC TRBD2 TRBJ2-1 many TRBV6-2/TRBV6-3
CASSAQGGYRNTIYF TGTGCCAGCAGCGCTCAGGGTGGGTACAGAAACACCATATATTTT NA TRBJ1-3 few TRBV9
CASSPTAVWTEAFF TGTGCCAGCAGTCCGACTGCCGTGTGGACTGAAGCTTTCTTT NA TRBJ1-1 few TRBV28
CASSYSPTGVDGNTIYF TGTGCCAGCAGCTACTCCCCGACAGGGGTGGATGGAAACACCATATATTTT TRBD1 TRBJ1-3 NA TRBV7-6
CASSDRPDRGQETQYF TGCGCCAGCAGCGATCGACCGGACAGGGGCCAAGAGACCCAGTACTTC TRBD1 TRBJ2-5 NA TRBV5-1
CASSFRDRETSSYEQYF TGTGCCAGCAGTTTCCGGGACAGGGAAACGAGCTCCTACGAGCAGTACTTC TRBD1 TRBJ2-7 NA TRBV28
CASLPGPYSNQPQHF TGTGCCAGCCTACCAGGACCTTATAGCAATCAGCCCCAGCATTTT NA TRBJ1-5 few TRBV6-1
CASGVGSGRGSYNEQFF TGCGCCAGCGGAGTAGGTAGCGGGAGGGGGTCCTACAATGAGCAGTTCTTC TRBD2 TRBJ2-1 few TRBV10-2
CASSLQAGLYNEQFF TGTGCCAGCAGCTTACAGGCGGGGCTCTACAATGAGCAGTTCTTC NA TRBJ2-1 few TRBV7-3